These 11 T cell receptor beta chains originate from one sample sequenced in a study of CXCR3 chemokines and chemotherapy response in bladder cancer. TCRdb itself ran the PCR reads through MiXCR, one entry per CDR3 protein. The repertoire holds some 1,800 distinct CDR3 sequences, less than 25% seen once, with roughly 35% in the top ten. This sample was gathered from a patient whose treatment included neoadjuvant chemotherapy. The receptors stem from a human donor with bladder cancer that did not respond to neoadjuvant chemotherapy.

This clonotype is deemed medium-sized. V gene TRBV9 combines with J gene TRBJ2-2; 9 positions match TRBD1. Trimming took 0 bases from V and 3 from J; bases not matched to a gene: 9. Germline values: CDR1 SGDLS, CDR2 YYNGEE. The CDR3 is made up of 18 amino acids. The CDR3 nucleotides read TGTGCCAGCAGCGTAGAGAGGACAGGGGAACCGGACACCGGGGAGCTGTTTTTT. The encoded protein is CASSVERTGEPDTGELFF. The full variable domain, its missing parts supplied by reference TRBV9 and TRBJ2-2, is DSGVTQTPKHLITATGQRVTLRCSPRSGDLSVYWYQQSLDQGLQFLIQYYNGEERAKGNILERFSAQQFPDLHSELNLSSLELGDSALYFCASSVERTGEPDTGELFFGEGSRLTVL.

This clonotype qualifies as medium-sized. This sequence joins TRBV18 and TRBJ2-1; D unresolved. The V and J ends lost 4 bases and 0 bases respectively, with 13 bases between them. CDR1 and CDR2 from the germline V gene are KGHSH and LQKENI. The CDR3 covers 16 residues. Here the CDR3 DNA reads TGTGCCAGCTCACTATCGACGGGTAGCTCCTACAATGAGCAGTTCTTC. Its translation is CASSLSTGSSYNEQFF. The whole variable domain, filled in from reference TRBV18 and TRBJ2-1, reads NAGVMQNPRHLVRRRGQEARLRCSPMKGHSHVYWYRQLPEEGLKFMVYLQKENIIDESGMPKERFSAEFPKEGPSILRIQQVVRGDSAAYFCASSLSTGSSYNEQFFGPGTRLTVL.

This clonotype was counted between two and nine times. The chain carries TRBV6-2 or TRBV6-3 and TRBJ2-5; 11 bases are a match to TRBD2. V dropped 5 bases and J dropped 1; count of bases not matched to a gene: 9. CDR1 and CDR2 (germline): MNHEY, SVGEGT. The CDR3 is 17 residues long. The CDR3 protein is CASSRQPGLAGQETQYF. The CDR3 nucleotides read TGTGCCAGCAGTCGGCAGCCAGGACTAGCGGGCCAAGAGACCCAGTACTTC.

Written as DNA, the CDR3 is TGTGCCAGCAAAAGGGGTCTAGCGGGGGGTAGTGGTGAGCAGTTCTTC. Protein sequence: CASKRGLAGGSGEQFF. This chain links TRBV6-2 or TRBV6-3 with TRBJ2-1; 11 bases align to TRBD2. Losses at the gene ends were 7 bases for V and 9 bases for J; bases not matched to a gene: 14. The CDR3 covers 16 residues. CDR1 is MNHEY, CDR2 SVGEGT, per germline.

This clonotype is labeled as large. The chain combines TRBV6-1 with TRBJ2-2; D gene unclear. CDR1 is MNHNS and CDR2 is SASEGT in the germline V gene. Trimming removed 4 bases at V and 0 bases at J, with 9 bases between. The CDR3 sequence is 15 residues long. CDR3: CASSATYANTGELFF. The CDR3, as DNA: TGTGCCAGCAGTGCGACATACGCGAACACCGGGGAGCTGTTTTTT.

The chain carries TRBV27 and TRBJ1-6; the D is unclear. Germline V gene lookup returns CDR1 MNHEY and CDR2 SMNVEV (reference sequence). V was clipped by 5 bases and J by 6 bases, with 14 bases between them. The CDR3 spans 15 residues. CDR3 region: CASSLSGVPNSPLHF. DNA of the CDR3: TGTGCCAGCAGTCTCTCGGGAGTCCCTAATTCACCCCTCCACTTT.

The chain has TRBV4-1 and TRBJ2-5; D could derive from TRBD1 or TRBD2 (5 bases each). CDR3 length: 15 amino acids. Between the trimmed V and J ends, which lost 3 bases and 4 bases, there was a span of 15 bases. Germline assignment: CDR1 MGHRA and CDR2 YSYEKL. The CDR3 bases are TGCGCCAGCAGCCACGGGGACGGGAAGGGAGAGACCCAGTACTTC. Protein: CASSHGDGKGETQYF.

By share, this clonotype counts as large. The gene calls are TRBV30 and TRBJ2-3; 8 nucleotides agree with TRBD2. Per germline, CDR1 GTSNPN and CDR2 SVGIG (reference sequence). The CDR3 is made up of 14 amino acids. V dropped 2 bases and J dropped 5; count of bases not matched to a gene: 6. CDR3 DNA: TGTGCCTGGAGTACCAGCGGGGGACGAGATACGCAGTATTTT. Translation: CAWSTSGGRDTQYF.

In this sample, this clonotype turned up a few times. This likely stems from a read error, as it lies one base from a far larger clone. The V and J genes are TRBV10-3 and TRBJ2-1; D is unresolved. The CDR3 loop spans 11 amino acids. Trimming took 0 bases from V and 10 from J, leaving 4 bases between them. Germline CDR1 reads ENHRY; CDR2 reads SYGVKD. Here the CDR3 reads CAISESSEQFF. The CDR3 DNA is TGTGCCATCAGTGAGTCCTCCGAGCAGTTCTTC.

By share, this clonotype counts as medium-sized. The rearrangement links TRBV7-3 to TRBJ2-3; D is ambiguous. From germline, CDR1 is SGHTA and CDR2 FQGTGA. Trimming left V 5 bases short and J 2 bases short, with 8 bases between. The length of the CDR3 is 13 residues. CDR3 sequence reads: CASSQVPTDTQYF. CDR3 nucleotide sequence: TGTGCCAGCAGCCAAGTACCCACAGATACGCAGTATTTT.

This clonotype was observed many times. The V call is TRBV6-5, the J call TRBJ1-3; D perhaps matches TRBD1 (5 bases). Trimming removed 6 bases at V and 0 bases at J, with 15 bases between. CDR3 size: 16 residues. Germline lookup yields CDR1 MNHEY and CDR2 SVGAGI. CDR3 DNA: TGTGCCAGCAGCCCACCGACAGCGAACTCTGGAAACACCATATATTTT. This sequence encodes CASSPPTANSGNTIYF.